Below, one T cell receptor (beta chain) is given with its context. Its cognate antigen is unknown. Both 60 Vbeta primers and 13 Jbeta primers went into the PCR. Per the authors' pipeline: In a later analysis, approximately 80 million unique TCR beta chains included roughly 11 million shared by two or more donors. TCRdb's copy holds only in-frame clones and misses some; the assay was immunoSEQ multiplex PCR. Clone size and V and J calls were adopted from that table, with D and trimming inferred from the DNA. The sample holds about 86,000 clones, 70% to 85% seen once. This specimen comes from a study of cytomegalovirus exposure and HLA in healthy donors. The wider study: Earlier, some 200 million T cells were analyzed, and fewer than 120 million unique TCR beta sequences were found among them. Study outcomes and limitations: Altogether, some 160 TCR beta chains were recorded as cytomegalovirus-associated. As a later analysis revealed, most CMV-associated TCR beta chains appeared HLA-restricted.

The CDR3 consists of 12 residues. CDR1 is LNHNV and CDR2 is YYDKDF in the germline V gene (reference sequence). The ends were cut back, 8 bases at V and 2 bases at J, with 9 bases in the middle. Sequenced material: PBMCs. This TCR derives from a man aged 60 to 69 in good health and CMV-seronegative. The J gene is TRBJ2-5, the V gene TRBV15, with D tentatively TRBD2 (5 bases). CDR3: CATAGVQETQYF. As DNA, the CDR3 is TGTGCCACCGCCGGGGTACAAGAGACCCAGTACTTC.